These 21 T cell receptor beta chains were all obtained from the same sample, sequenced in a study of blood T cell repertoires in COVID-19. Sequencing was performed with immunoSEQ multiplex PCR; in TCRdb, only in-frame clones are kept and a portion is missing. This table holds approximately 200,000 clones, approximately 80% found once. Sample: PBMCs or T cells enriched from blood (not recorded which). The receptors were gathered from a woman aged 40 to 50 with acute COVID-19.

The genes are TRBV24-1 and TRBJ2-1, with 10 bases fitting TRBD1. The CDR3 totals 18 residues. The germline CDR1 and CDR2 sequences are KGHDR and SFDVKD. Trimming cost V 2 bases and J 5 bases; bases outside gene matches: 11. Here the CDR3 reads CATSDSAIGTGEDNEQFF. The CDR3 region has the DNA TGTGCCACCAGTGATTCAGCGATTGGGACAGGGGAAGACAATGAGCAGTTCTTC.

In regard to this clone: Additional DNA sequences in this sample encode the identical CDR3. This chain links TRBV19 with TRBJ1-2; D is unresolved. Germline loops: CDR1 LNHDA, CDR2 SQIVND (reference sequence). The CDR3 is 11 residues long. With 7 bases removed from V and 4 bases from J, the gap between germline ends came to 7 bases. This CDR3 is CASTGGYGYTF. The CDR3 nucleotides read TGTGCCAGTACAGGAGGCTATGGCTACACCTTC.

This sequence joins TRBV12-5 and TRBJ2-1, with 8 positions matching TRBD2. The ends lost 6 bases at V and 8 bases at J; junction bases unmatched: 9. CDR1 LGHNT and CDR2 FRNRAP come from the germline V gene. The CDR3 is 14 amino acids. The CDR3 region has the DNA TGTGCTAGTGGAGCGGGAGCAGTGGGATATGAGCAGTTCTTC. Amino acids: CASGAGAVGYEQFF.

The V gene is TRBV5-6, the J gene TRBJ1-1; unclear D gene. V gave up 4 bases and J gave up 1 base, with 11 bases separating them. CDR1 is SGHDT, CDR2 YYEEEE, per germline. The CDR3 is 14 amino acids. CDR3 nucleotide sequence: TGTGCCAGCAGCCCCCCCGGTTGGAACACTGAAGCTTTCTTT. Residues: CASSPPGWNTEAFF.

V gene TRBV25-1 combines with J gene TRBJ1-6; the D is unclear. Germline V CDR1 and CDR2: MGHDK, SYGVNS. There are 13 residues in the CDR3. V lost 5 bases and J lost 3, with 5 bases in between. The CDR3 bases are TGTGCCAGCAGTACAGACTATAATTCACCCCTCCACTTT. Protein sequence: CASSTDYNSPLHF.

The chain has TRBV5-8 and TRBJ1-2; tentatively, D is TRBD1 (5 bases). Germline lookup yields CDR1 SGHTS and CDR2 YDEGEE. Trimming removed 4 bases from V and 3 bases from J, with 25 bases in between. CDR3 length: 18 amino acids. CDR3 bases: TGTGCCAGCAGCCTCCCTTGGTTGGACACCCCATCAGACTATGGCTACACCTTC. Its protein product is CASSLPWLDTPSDYGYTF.

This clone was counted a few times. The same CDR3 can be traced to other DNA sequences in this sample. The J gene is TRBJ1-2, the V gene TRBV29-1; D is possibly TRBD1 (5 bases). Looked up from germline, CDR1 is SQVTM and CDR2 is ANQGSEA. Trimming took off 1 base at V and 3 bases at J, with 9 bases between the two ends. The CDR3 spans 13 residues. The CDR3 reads CSVEGQNYYGYTF. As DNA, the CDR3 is TGCAGCGTTGAAGGACAGAACTACTATGGCTACACCTTC.

The CDR3 spells CSVAAGRKEQFF. The CDR3 coding sequence is TGCAGCGTTGCAGCGGGCCGAAAGGAGCAGTTCTTC. This chain joins TRBV29-1 and TRBJ2-1, with D tentatively TRBD2 (6 bases). Trimming stripped 4 bases from V and 10 bases from J, with 14 bases between. The germline V gene encodes CDR1 SQVTM and CDR2 ANQGSEA. The CDR3 covers 12 residues.

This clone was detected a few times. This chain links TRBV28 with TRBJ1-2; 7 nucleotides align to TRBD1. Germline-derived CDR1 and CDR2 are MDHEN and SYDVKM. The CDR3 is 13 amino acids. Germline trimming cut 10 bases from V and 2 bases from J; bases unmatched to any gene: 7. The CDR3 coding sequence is TGTGCCACCCGGACAGGAATGAACTATGGCTACACCTTC. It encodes CATRTGMNYGYTF.

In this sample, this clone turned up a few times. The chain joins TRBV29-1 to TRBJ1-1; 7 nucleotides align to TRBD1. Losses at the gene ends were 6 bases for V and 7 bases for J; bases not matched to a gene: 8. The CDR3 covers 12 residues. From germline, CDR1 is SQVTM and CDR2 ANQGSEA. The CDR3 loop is CSVGRDSSEAFF. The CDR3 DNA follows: TGCAGCGTGGGCCGGGACAGTAGTGAAGCTTTCTTT.

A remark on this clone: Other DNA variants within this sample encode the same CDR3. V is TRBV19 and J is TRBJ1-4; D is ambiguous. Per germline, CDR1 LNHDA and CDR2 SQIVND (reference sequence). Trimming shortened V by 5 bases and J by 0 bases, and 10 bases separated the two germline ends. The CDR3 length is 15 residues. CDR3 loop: CASSGTAATNEKLFF. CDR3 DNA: TGTGCCAGTAGTGGAACAGCCGCAACTAATGAAAAACTGTTTTTT.

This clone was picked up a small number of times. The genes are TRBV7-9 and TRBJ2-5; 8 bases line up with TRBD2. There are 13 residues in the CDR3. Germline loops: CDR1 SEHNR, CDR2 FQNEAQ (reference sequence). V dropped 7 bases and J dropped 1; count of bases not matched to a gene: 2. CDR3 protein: CASIRGGQETQYF. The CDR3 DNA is TGTGCCAGCATCCGGGGGGGCCAAGAGACCCAGTACTTC.

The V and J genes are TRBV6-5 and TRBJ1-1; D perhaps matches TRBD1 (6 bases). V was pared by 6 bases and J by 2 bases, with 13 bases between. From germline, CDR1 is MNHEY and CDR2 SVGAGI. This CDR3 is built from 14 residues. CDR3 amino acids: CASSIVGGNTEAFF. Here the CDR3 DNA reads TGTGCCAGCAGCATCGTAGGGGGAAACACTGAAGCTTTCTTT.

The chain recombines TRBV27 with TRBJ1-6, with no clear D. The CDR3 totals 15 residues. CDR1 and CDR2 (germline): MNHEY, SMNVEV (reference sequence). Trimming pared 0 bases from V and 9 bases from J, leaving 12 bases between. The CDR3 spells CASSLSASTLSPLHF. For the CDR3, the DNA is TGTGCCAGCAGTTTATCGGCCAGTACCCTTTCACCCCTCCACTTT.

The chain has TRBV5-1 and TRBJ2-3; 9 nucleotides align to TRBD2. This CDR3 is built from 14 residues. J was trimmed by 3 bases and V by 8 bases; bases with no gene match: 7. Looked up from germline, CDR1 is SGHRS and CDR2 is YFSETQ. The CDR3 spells CASDPGLATDTQYF. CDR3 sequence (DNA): TGCGCCAGTGACCCGGGACTAGCAACAGATACGCAGTATTTT. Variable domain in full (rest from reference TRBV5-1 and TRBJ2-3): KAGVTQTPRYLIKTRGQQVTLSCSPISGHRSVSWYQQTPGQGLQFLFEYFSETQRNKGNFPGRFSGRQFSNSRSEMNVSTLELGDSALYLCASDPGLATDTQYFGPGTRLTVL.

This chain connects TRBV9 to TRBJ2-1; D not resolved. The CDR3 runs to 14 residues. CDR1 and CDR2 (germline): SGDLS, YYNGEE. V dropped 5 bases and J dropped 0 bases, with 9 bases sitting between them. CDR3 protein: CASSTISSYNEQFF. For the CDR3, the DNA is TGTGCCAGCAGTACTATAAGCTCCTACAATGAGCAGTTCTTC.

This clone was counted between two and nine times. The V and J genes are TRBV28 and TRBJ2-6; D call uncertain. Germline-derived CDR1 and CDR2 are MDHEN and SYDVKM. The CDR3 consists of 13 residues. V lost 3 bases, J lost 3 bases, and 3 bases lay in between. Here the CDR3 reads CASSFSGANVLTF. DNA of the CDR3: TGTGCCAGCAGTTTCAGTGGGGCCAACGTCCTGACTTTC.

The CDR3 here is CASSRGDSVEQYF. DNA of the CDR3: TGTGCCAGTAGCCGGGGGGACTCGGTCGAGCAGTACTTC. The chain uses TRBV19 and TRBJ2-7; 7 positions agree with TRBD2. Trimming removed 6 bases from V and 6 bases from J; junction bases left unmatched: 8. Germline CDR1 reads LNHDA; CDR2 reads SQIVND (reference sequence). The CDR3 extends over 13 amino acids. Complete variable domain (other parts from reference TRBV19 and TRBJ2-7): DGGITQSPKYLFRKEGQNVTLSCEQNLNHDAMYWYRQDPGQGLRLIYYSQIVNDFQKGDIAEGYSVSREKKESFPLTVTSAQKNPTAFYLCASSRGDSVEQYFGPGTRLTVT.

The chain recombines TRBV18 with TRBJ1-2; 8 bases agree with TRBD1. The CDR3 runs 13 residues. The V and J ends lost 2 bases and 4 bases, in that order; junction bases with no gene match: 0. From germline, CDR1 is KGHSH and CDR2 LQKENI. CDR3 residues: CASSPGTGYGYTF. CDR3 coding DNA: TGTGCCAGCTCACCAGGGACAGGCTATGGCTACACCTTC.

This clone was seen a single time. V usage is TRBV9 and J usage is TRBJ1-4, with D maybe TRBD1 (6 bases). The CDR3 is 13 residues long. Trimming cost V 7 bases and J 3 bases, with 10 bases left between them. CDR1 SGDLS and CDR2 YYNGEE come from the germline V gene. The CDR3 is CASQQGPNEKLFF. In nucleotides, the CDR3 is TGTGCCAGCCAACAGGGTCCTAATGAAAAACTGTTTTTT.

CDR3 amino acids: CASSAQPGLGADTQYF. CDR3 nucleotide sequence: TGTGCCAGCAGCGCCCAACCGGGACTAGGGGCAGATACGCAGTATTTT. This chain connects TRBV9 to TRBJ2-3, with 8 nucleotides matching TRBD2. The CDR3 runs to 16 residues. Unmatched junction bases numbered 10, after V lost 3 bases and J lost 4 bases. Germline lookup yields CDR1 SGDLS and CDR2 YYNGEE.